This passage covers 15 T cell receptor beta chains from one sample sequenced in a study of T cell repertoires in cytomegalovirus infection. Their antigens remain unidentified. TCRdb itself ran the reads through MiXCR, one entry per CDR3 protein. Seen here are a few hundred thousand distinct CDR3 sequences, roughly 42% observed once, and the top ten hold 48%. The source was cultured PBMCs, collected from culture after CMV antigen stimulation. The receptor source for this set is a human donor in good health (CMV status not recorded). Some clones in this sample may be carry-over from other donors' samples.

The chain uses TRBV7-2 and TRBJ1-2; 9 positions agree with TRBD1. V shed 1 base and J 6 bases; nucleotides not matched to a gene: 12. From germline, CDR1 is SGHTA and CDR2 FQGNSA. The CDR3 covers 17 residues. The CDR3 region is CASSLVPRRDRANGYTF. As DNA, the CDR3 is TGTGCCAGCAGCTTAGTCCCGAGGAGGGACAGGGCGAATGGCTACACCTTC.

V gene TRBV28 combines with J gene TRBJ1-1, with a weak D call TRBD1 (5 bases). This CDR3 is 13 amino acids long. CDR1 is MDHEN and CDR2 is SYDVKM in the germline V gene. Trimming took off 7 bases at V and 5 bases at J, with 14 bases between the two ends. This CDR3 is CASTQGRATEAFF. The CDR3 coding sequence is TGTGCCAGCACCCAGGGCAGGGCTACTGAAGCTTTCTTT.

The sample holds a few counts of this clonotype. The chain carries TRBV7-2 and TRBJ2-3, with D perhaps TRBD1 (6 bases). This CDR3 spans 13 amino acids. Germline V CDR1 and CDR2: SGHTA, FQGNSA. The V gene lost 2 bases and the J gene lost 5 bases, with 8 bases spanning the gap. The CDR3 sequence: CASSLFRGDTQYF. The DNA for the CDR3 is TGTGCCAGCAGCTTATTCAGGGGAGATACGCAGTATTTT.

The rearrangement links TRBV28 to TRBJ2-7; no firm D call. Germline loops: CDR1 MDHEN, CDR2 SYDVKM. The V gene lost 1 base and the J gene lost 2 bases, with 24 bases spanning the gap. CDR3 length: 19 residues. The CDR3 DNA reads TGTGCCAGCAGTTTATCCCTATCCGGACCTAAGTTGGGCGCCTACGAGCAGTACTTC. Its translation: CASSLSLSGPKLGAYEQYF.

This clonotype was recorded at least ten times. This chain's CDR3 is CATRGSGGNTGELFF. DNA for the CDR3: TGTGCCACCCGGGGTAGCGGGGGGAACACCGGGGAGCTGTTTTTT. The rearrangement joins TRBV7-2 to TRBJ2-2; 9 bases fit TRBD2. The CDR3 runs to 15 residues. Germline lookup yields CDR1 SGHTA and CDR2 FQGNSA. The junction had 7 bases not matched to a gene; V was cut back by 10 bases and J by 1 base. The full variable domain, completed using reference TRBV7-2 and TRBJ2-2, is GAGVSQSPSNKVTEKGKDVELRCDPISGHTALYWYRQSLGQGLEFLIYFQGNSAPDKSGLPSDRFSAERTGGSVSTLTIQRTQQEDSAVYLCATRGSGGNTGELFFGEGSRLTVL.

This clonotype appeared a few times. CDR3 sequence: CASSSRQGALVSTEAFF. CDR3 DNA: TGTGCCAGCAGCTCGAGACAGGGGGCGTTGGTAAGCACTGAAGCTTTCTTT. This chain links TRBV7-2 with TRBJ1-1; 10 bases map to TRBD1. V lost 4 bases to trimming and J lost 4 bases; unmatched junction nucleotides: 12. This CDR3 contains 17 residues. The V gene's germline CDR1 is SGHTA and CDR2 FQGNSA.

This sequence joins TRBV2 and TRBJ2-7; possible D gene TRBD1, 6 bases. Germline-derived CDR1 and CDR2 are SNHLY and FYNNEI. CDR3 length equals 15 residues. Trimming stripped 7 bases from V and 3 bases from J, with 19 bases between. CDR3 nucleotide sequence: TGTGCCAGCACCAAGACAGGCCCTTCATACTACGAGCAGTACTTC. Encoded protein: CASTKTGPSYYEQYF. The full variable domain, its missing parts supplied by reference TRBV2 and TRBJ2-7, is EPEVTQTPSHQVTQMGQEVILRCVPISNHLYFYWYRQILGQKVEFLVSFYNNEISEKSEIFDDQFSVERPDGSNFTLKIRSTKLEDSAMYFCASTKTGPSYYEQYFGPGTRLTVT.

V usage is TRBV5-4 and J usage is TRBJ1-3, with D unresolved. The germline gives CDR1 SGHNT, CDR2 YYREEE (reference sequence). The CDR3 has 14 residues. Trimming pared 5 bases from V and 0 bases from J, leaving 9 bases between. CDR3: CASRTFGSGNTIYF. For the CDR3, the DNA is TGTGCCAGCAGGACCTTCGGCTCTGGAAACACCATATATTTT.

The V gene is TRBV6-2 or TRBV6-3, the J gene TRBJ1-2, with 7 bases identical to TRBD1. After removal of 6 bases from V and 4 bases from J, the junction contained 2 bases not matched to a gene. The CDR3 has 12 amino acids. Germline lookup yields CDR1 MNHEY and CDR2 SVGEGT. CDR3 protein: CASRRDSYGYTF. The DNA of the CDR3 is TGTGCCAGCAGGAGGGACAGCTATGGCTACACCTTC.

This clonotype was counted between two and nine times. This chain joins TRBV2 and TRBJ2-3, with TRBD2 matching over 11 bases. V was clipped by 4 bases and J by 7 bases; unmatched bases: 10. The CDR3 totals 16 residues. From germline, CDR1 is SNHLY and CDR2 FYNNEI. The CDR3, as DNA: TGTGCCAGCAGTGGGGGGACTAGCGGTCTCCCAAATACGCAGTATTTT. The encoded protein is CASSGGTSGLPNTQYF.

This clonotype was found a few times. CDR3 bases: TGTGCCACCAGCAGAGGGGGACAAGGAGAGACCCAGTACTTC. Translated: CATSRGGQGETQYF. The rearrangement uses TRBV15 and TRBJ2-5; tentatively, D is TRBD1 (6 bases). From germline, CDR1 is LNHNV and CDR2 YYDKDF (reference sequence). V dropped 1 base and J dropped 4 bases, with 10 bases sitting between them. The CDR3 has 14 amino acids.

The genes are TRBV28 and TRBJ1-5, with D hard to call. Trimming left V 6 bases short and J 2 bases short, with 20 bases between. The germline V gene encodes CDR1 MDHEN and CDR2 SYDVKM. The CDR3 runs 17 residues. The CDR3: CASRDLTQFGGNQPQHF. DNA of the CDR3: TGTGCCAGCAGGGACCTCACCCAATTTGGAGGCAATCAGCCCCAGCATTTT.

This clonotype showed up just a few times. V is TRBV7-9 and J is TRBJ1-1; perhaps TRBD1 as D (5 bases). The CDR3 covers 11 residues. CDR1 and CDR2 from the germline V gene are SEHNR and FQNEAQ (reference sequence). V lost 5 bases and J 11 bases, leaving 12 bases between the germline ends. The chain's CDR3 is CASSLGTGAFF. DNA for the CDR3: TGTGCCAGCAGCCTTGGTACAGGTGCTTTCTTT.

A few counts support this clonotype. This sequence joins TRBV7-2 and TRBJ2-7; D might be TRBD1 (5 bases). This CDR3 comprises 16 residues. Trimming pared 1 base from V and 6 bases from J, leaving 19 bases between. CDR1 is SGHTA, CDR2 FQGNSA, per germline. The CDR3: CASSLGFGAKDPEQYF. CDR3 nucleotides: TGTGCCAGCAGCTTAGGTTTTGGGGCGAAGGATCCCGAGCAGTACTTC.

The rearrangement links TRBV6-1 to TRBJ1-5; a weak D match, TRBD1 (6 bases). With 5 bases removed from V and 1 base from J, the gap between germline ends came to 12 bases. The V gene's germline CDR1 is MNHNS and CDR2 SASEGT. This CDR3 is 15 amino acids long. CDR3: CASSRGDTSNQPQHF. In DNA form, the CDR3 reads TGTGCCAGCAGTAGGGGGGACACCAGCAATCAGCCCCAGCATTTT.